Only a few counts were recorded for the clone carrying this TCR beta chain. Its antigen is currently unknown. Trimming took off 3 bases at V and 2 bases at J, with 11 bases between the two ends. Germline CDR1 reads DFQATT; CDR2 reads SNEGSKA (reference sequence). The CDR3 totals 13 residues. One entry per CDR3 protein results from TCRdb running MiXCR on the reads. The sample lists hundreds of thousands of distinct CDR3 sequences, about a sixth occurring once. The sample comes from a study of T cell repertoires in cytomegalovirus infection. As for the study in general: Public TCR beta signatures marked donors with CMV infection and the matching HLA.

Whole-study results and caveats: Carriage of CMV together with the relevant HLA was identifiable through cumulative public TCR beta family frequency. CMV-specific TCR beta clonotypes restricted by HLA-C dominated the ex vivo response.

The rearrangement links TRBV20-1 to TRBJ2-7; a weak D match, TRBD2 (6 bases). The sequence was obtained from a human donor in good health (CMV status not recorded). Some clones in this sample may be carry-over from other donors' samples. Material: PBMCs. Written as DNA, the CDR3 is TGCAGTGCTAGTGGTCGGGGGACCTACGAGCAGTACTTC. It encodes CSASGRGTYEQYF.